This TCR beta chain was observed in a study of blood T cell repertoires in COVID-19. Study-wide background: Some COVID-19 samples were acute and others convalescent; all came from the United States, Italy and Spain. From T cells, B-cell-depleted T cells, or PBMCs came the material, which was cDNA or gDNA.

V shed 0 bases and J shed 5 bases, with 9 bases lying between them. Per the germline V gene, CDR1 is SGDLS and CDR2 is YYNGEE. The CDR3 runs 14 residues. The authors' processing: How many nucleated cells were present was estimated from reference gene primer amplification. Measured with immunoSEQ multiplex PCR; TCRdb has only the in-frame clones, and not every one. D and trimming come from the DNA, and the V and J calls and clone size come from that table. This sample carries tens of thousands of clones, about 90% of them seen once, and the ten largest clones take about 6.1%. The sample holds a few counts of this clone.

This receptor was taken from a human donor in a cohort sampled during active COVID-19. The V call is TRBV9, the J call TRBJ1-3; D perhaps matches TRBD1 (5 bases). The sample comprised peripheral blood. The CDR3 is CASSVAGFRNTIYF. CDR3 DNA: TGTGCCAGCAGCGTAGCAGGGTTTCGAAACACCATATATTTT.